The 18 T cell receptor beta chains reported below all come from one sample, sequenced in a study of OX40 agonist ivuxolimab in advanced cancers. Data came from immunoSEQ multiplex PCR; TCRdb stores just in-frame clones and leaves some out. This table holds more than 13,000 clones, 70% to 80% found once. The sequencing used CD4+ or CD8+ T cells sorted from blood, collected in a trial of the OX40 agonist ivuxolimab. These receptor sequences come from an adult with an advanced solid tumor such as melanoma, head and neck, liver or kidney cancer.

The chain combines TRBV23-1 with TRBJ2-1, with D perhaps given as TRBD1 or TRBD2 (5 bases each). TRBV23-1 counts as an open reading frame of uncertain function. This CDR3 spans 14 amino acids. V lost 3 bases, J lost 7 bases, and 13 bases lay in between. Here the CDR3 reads CASSHWSGRNEQFF. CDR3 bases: TGCGCCAGCAGTCACTGGTCGGGGCGGAATGAGCAGTTCTTC.

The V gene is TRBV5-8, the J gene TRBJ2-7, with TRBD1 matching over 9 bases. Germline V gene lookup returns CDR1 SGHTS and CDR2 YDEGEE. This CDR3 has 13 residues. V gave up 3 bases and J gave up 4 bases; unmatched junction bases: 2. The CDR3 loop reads CASSWGTGYEQYF. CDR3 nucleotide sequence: TGTGCCAGCAGCTGGGGGACAGGGTACGAGCAGTACTTC.

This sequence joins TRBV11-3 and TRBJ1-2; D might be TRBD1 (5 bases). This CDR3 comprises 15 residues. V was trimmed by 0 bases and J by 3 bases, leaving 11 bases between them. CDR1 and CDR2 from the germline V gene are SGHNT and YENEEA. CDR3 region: CASSLDQGSYYGYTF. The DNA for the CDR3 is TGTGCCAGCAGCTTAGATCAGGGCTCGTACTATGGCTACACCTTC. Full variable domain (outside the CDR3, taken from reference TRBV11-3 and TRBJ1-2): EAGVVQSPRYKIIEKKQPVAFWCNPISGHNTLYWYLQNLGQGPELLIRYENEEAVDDSQLPKDRFSAERLKGVDSTLKIQPAELGDSAVYLCASSLDQGSYYGYTFGSGTRLTVV.

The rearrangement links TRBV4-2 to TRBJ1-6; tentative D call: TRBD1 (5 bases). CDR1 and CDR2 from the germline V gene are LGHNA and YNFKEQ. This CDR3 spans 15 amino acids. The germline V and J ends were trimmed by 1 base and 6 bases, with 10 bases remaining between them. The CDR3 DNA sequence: TGTGCCAGCAGCCAAGTGCGGGGGGTTAATTCACCCCTCCACTTT. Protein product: CASSQVRGVNSPLHF.

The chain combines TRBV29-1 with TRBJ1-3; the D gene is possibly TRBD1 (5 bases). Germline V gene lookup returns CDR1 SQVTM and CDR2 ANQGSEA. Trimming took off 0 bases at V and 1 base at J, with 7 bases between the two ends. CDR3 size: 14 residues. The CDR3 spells CSVEERGSGNTIYF. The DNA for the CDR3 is TGCAGCGTTGAAGAAAGGGGTTCTGGAAACACCATATATTTT. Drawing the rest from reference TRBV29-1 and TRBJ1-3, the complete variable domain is SAVISQKPSRDICQRGTSLTIQCQVDSQVTMMFWYRQQPGQSLTLIATANQGSEATYESGFVIDKFPISRPNLTFSTLTVSNMSPEDSSIYLCSVEERGSGNTIYFGEGSWLTVV.

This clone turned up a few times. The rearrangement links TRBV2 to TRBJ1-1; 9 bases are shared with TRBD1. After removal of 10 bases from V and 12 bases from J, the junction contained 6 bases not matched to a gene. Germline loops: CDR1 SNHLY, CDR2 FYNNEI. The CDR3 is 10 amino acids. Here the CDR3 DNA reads TGTGCCATAGTGACAGGGGGGACTTTCTTT. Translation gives CAIVTGGTFF.

In DNA form, the CDR3 reads TGTGCCAGCTTGGACCCCACCGGGGAGCTGTTTTTT. This translates into CASLDPTGELFF. The chain uses TRBV11-3 and TRBJ2-2; D unresolved. Between the trimmed V and J ends, which lost 8 bases and 4 bases, there was a span of 8 bases. The germline gives CDR1 SGHNT, CDR2 YENEEA. The CDR3 is 12 residues long. The full variable domain, rest sourced from reference TRBV11-3 and TRBJ2-2, is EAGVVQSPRYKIIEKKQPVAFWCNPISGHNTLYWYLQNLGQGPELLIRYENEEAVDDSQLPKDRFSAERLKGVDSTLKIQPAELGDSAVYLCASLDPTGELFFGEGSRLTVL.

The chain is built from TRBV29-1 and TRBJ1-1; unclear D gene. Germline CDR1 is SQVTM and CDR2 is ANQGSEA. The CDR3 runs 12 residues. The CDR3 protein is CMLIGPNTEAFF. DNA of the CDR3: TGCATGTTGATAGGTCCGAACACTGAAGCTTTCTTT.

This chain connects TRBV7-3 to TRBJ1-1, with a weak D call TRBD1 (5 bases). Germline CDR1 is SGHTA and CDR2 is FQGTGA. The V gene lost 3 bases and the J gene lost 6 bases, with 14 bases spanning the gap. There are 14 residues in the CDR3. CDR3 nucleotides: TGTGCCAGCAGCTTCTGGAGGGGAGGGTCTGAAGCTTTCTTT. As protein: CASSFWRGGSEAFF.

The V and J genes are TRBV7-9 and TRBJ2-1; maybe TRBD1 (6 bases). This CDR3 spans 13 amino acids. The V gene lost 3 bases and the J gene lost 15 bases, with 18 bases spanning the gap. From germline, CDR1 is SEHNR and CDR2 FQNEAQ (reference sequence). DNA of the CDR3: TGTGCCAGCAGCTTTAGGGGGAGAACAGGTTGGTTCTTC. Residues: CASSFRGRTGWFF.

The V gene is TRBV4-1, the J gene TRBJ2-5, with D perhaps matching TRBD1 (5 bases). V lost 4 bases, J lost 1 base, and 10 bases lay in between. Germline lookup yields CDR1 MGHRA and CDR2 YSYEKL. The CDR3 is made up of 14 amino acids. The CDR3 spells CASSRTQVQETQYF. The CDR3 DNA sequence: TGCGCCAGCAGCCGGACACAGGTCCAAGAGACCCAGTACTTC.

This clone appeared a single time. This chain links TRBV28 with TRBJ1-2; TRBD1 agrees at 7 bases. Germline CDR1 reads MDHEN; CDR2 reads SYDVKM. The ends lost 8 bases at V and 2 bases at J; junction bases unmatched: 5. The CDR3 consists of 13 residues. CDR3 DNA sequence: TGTGCCAGCGGCTGGACAGGCAACTATGGCTACACCTTC. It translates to CASGWTGNYGYTF.

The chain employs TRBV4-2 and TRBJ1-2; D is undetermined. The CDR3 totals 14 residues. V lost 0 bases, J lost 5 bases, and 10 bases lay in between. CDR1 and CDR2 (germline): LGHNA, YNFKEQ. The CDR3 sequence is CASSQEKGGYGYTF. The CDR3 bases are TGTGCCAGCAGCCAAGAGAAGGGAGGATATGGCTACACCTTC.

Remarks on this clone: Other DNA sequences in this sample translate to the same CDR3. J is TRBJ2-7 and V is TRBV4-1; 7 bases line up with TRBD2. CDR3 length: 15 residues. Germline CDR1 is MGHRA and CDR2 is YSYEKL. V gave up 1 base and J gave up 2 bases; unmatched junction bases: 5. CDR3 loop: CASSQGPSGAYEQYF. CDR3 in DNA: TGCGCCAGCAGCCAAGGCCCTAGCGGCGCCTACGAGCAGTACTTC.

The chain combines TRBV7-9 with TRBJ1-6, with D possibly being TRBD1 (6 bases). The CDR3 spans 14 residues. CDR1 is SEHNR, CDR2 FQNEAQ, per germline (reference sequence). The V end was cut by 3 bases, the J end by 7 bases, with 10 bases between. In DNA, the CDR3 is TGTGCCAGCAGCTTTACAGGGACAAATTCACCCCTCCACTTT. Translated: CASSFTGTNSPLHF.

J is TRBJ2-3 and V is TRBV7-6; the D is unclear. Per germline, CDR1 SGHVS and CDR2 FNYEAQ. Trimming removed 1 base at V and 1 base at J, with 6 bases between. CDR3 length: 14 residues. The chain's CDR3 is CASSLVGGTDTQYF. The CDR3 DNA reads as TGTGCCAGCAGCTTAGTTGGGGGCACAGATACGCAGTATTTT.

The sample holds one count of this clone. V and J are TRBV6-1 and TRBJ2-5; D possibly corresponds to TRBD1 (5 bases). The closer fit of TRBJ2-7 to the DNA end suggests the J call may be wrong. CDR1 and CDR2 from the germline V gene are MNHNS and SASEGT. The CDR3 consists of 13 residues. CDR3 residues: CAILDSLSYEQYF. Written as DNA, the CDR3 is TGTGCCATCCTAGACAGCTTGTCCTACGAGCAGTACTTC.

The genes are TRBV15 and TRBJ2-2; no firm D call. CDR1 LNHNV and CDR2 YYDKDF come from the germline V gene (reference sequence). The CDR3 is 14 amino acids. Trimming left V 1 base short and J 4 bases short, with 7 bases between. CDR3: CATSRGHITGELFF. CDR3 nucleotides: TGTGCCACCAGCAGAGGCCACATCACCGGGGAGCTGTTTTTT.